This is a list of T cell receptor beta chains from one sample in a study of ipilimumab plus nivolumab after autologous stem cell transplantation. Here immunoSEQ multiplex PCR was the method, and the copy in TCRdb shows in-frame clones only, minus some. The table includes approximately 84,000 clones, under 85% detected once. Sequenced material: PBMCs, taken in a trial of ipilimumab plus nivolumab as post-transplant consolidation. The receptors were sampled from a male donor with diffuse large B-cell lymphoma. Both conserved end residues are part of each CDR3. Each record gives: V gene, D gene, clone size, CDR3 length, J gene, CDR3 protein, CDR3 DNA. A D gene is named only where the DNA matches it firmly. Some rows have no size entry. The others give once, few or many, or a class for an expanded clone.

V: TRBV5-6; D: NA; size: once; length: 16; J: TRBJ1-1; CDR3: CASSLATGPRGTEAFF; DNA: TGTGCCAGCAGCTTGGCTACGGGGCCTCGGGGCACTGAAGCTTTCTTT
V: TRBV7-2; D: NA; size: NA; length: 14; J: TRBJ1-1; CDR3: CASSPPGGKGDAFF; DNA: TGTGCCAGCAGCCCCCCGGGAGGGAAAGGTGACGCTTTCTTT
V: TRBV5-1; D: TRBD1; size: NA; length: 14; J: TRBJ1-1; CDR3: CASSKTGASTEAFF; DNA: TGCGCCAGCAGCAAGACAGGGGCGAGCACTGAAGCTTTCTTT
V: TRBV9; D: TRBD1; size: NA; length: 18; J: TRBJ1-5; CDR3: CASRNTPGQGAEGQPQHF; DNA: TGTGCCAGCAGGAACACGCCGGGACAGGGGGCTGAGGGTCAGCCCCAGCATTTT
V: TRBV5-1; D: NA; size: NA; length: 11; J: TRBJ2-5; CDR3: CASSIQETQYF; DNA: TGCGCCAGCAGCATCCAAGAGACCCAGTACTTC
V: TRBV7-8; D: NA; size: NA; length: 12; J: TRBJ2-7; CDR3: CASSWEPYEQYF; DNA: TGTGCCAGCAGTTGGGAACCCTACGAGCAGTACTTC
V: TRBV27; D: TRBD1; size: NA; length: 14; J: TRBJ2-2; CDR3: CASRQGTNTGELFF; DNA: TGTGCCAGCAGACAGGGGACGAACACCGGGGAGCTGTTTTTT
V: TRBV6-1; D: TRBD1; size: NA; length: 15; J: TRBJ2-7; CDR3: CASSGRSGGKYEQYF; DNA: TGTGCCAGCAGCGGACGTTCAGGGGGCAAATACGAGCAGTACTTC
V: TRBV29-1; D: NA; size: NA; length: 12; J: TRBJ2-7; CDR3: CSARDTPYEQYF; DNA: TGCAGCGCCCGGGACACACCCTACGAGCAGTACTTC
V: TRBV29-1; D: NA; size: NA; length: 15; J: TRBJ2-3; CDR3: CSVVAGAGSTDTQYF; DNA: TGCAGCGTTGTCGCCGGGGCAGGGAGCACAGATACGCAGTATTTT
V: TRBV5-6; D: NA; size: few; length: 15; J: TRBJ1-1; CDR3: CASSLVDRMNTEAFF; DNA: TGTGCCAGCAGCTTGGTCGACAGGATGAACACTGAAGCTTTCTTT
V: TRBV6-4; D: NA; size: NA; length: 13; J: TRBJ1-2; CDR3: CASSPGTNYGYTF; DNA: TGTGCCAGCAGTCCCGGGACCAACTATGGCTACACCTTC
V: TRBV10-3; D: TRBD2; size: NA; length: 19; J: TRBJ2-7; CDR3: CAISEGVPGTSGGTYEQYF; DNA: TGTGCCATCAGTGAGGGGGTACCCGGGACTAGCGGGGGGACCTACGAGCAGTACTTC
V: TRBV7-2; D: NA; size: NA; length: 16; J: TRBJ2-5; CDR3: CASSFSAGTPGETQYF; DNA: TGTGCCAGCAGCTTTTCGGCCGGGACCCCTGGGGAGACCCAGTACTTC
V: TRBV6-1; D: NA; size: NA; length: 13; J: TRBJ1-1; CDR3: CASKRDPNTEAFF; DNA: TGTGCCAGCAAGAGGGATCCGAACACTGAAGCTTTCTTT
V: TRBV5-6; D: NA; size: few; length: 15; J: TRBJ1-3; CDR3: CASSLSGGAGNTIYF; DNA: TGTGCCAGCAGCTTATCGGGCGGCGCTGGAAACACCATATATTTT
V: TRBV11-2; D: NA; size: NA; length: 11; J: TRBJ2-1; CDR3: CASSLINEQFF; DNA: TGTGCCAGCAGCCTGATTAATGAGCAGTTCTTC
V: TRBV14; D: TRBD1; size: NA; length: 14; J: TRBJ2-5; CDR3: CASSSTGGRETQYF; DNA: TGTGCCAGCAGTTCAACAGGGGGCAGGGAGACCCAGTACTTC
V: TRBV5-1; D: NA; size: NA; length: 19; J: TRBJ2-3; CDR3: CASSLVGLAGAPRTDTQYF; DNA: TGCGCCAGCAGCTTGGTGGGGCTTGCGGGGGCCCCGCGCACAGATACGCAGTATTTT
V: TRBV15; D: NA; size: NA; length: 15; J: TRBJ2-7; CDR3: CATSNLPGLTVEQYF; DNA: TGTGCCACCAGCAACCTCCCAGGGTTGACGGTCGAGCAGTACTTC
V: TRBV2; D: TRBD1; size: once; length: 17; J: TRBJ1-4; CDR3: CASIPGTGAATNEKLFF; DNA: TGTGCCAGCATCCCAGGAACAGGGGCTGCAACTAATGAAAAACTGTTTTTT
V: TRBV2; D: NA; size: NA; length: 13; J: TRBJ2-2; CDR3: CASKVEDAGELFF; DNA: TGTGCCAGCAAAGTAGAGGATGCCGGGGAGCTGTTTTTT
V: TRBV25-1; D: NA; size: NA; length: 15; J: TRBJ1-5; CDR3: CASSEDTGINQPQHF; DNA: TGTGCCAGCAGTGAAGATACAGGGATTAATCAGCCCCAGCATTTT
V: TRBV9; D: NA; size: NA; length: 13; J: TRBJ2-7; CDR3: CASSVGGVGEQYF; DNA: TGTGCCAGCAGCGTAGGAGGGGTGGGCGAGCAGTACTTC
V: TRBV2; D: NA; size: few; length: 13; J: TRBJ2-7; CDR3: CASKPSSSYEQYF; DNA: TGTGCCAGCAAACCCAGTAGCTCCTACGAGCAGTACTTC
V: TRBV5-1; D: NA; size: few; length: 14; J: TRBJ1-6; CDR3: CASSLNPTHSPLHF; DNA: TGCGCCAGCAGCTTGAATCCCACCCATTCACCCCTCCACTTT